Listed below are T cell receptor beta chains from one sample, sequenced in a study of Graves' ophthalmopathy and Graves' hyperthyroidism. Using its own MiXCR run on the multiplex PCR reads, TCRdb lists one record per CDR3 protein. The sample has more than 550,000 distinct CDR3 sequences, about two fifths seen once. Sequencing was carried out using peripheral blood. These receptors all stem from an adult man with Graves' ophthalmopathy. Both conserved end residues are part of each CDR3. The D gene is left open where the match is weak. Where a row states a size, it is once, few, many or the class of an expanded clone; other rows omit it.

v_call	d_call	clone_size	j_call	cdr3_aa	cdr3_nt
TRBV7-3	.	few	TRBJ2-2	CASSQAPHTGELFF	TGCGCCAGCAGCCAAGCTCCCCACACTGGGGAGCTGTTTTTT
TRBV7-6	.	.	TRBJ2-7	CASTSTREREQYF	TGTGCCAGCACCTCGACCCGGGAGCGTGAGCAGTACTTC
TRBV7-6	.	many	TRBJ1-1	CASSLKGWNTEAFF	TGTGCCAGCAGCTTAAAGGGGTGGAACACTGAAGCTTTCTTT
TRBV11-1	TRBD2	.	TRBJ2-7	CASISGLAGYEQYF	TGTGCCAGCATCTCCGGACTAGCCGGATACGAGCAGTACTTC
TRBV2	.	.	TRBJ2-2	CASSLALKGTGELFF	TGTGCCAGCAGTTTGGCCCTAAAGGGGACCGGGGAGCTGTTTTTT
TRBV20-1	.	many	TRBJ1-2	CSASGGPNYGYTF	TGCAGTGCTAGCGGCGGCCCTAACTATGGCTACACCTTC
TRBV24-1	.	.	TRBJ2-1	CATSDPRQFNNEQFF	TGTGCCACCAGTGACCCAAGGCAATTCAACAATGAGCAGTTCTTC
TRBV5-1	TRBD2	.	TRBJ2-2	CASSLDGLAGINTGELFF	TGCGCCAGCAGCTTGGACGGACTAGCGGGGATTAACACCGGGGAGCTGTTTTTT
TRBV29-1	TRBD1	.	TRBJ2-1	CSVDRGPYNEQFF	TGCAGCGTTGACAGGGGGCCCTACAATGAGCAGTTCTTC
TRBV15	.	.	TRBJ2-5	CATSRGGGEGVQETQYF	TGTGCCACCAGCAGAGGAGGAGGAGAGGGGGTTCAAGAGACCCAGTACTTT
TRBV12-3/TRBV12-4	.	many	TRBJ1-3	CASSFRVSGNTIYF	TGTGCCAGCAGTTTTAGGGTCTCTGGAAACACCATATATTTT
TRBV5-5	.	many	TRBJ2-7	CASSLLETYEQYF	TGTGCCAGCAGCTTGTTGGAAACCTACGAGCAGTACTTC
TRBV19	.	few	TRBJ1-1	CASSIDGAMNTEAFF	TGTGCCAGTAGTATAGATGGGGCCATGAACACTGAAGCTTTCTTT
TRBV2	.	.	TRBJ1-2	CATSGIQNYGYTF	TGTGCCACCAGTGGGATACAGAACTATGGCTACACCTTC
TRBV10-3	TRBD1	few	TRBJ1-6	CASSYSSQGARSYNSPLHF	TGTGCCAGCAGTTACTCGTCACAGGGGGCGCGATCCTATAATTCACCCCTCCACTTT
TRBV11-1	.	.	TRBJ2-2	CASSPRRSGLHTGELFF	TGTGCCAGCAGCCCCCGGCGTAGCGGACTACACACCGGGGAGCTGTTTTTT
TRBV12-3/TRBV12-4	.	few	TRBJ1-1	CASSRNGYNTEAFF	TGTGCCAGCAGTCGAAATGGCTATAACACTGAAGCTTTCTTT
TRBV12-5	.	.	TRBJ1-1	CASGLVQEEAFF	TGTGCTAGTGGTTTGGTACAAGAAGAAGCTTTCTTT
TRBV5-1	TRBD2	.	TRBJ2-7	CASSLTSGWLGSYEQYF	TGCGCCAGCAGCCTGACTAGCGGGTGGCTCGGCTCCTACGAGCAGTACTTC
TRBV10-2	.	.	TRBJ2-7	CASSEGLGGEQYF	TGCGCCAGCAGTGAAGGCTTGGGGGGCGAGCAGTACTTC
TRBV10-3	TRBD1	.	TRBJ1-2	CAISESVGTGGYGYTF	TGTGCCATCAGTGAGTCGGTCGGGACAGGGGGCTATGGCTACACCTTC
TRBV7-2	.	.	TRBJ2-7	CASSPPWVDEQYF	TGTGCCAGCAGCCCCCCCTGGGTCGACGAGCAGTACTTC
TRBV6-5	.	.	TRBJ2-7	CASSSHLGHYEQYF	TGTGCCAGCAGTTCCCACCTTGGACATTACGAGCAGTACTTC
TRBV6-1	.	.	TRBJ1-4	CASSEGQRREKLLF	TGTGCCAGCAGTGAAGGTCAGCGGAGGGAAAAACTGCTTTTT
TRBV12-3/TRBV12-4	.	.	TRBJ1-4	CASSFGSTEKLFF	TGTGCCAGCAGTTTCGGAAGTACCGAAAAACTGTTTTTT
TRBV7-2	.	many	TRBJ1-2	CASSLMGGRDNYGYTF	TGTGCCAGCAGCTTAATGGGGGGACGAGATAACTATGGCTACACCTTC
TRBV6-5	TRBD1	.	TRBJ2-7	CASSYLDRGHEQYF	TGTGCCAGCAGTTATCTGGACAGGGGGCATGAGCAGTACTTC
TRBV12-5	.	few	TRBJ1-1	CASGHLMGNTEAFF	TGTGCTAGTGGTCACCTCATGGGGAACACTGAAGCTTTCTTT
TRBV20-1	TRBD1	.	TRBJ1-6	CSARPGLRQGETYNSPLHF	TGCAGTGCTCGCCCCGGGCTCCGACAGGGAGAAACCTATAATTCACCCCTCCACTTT
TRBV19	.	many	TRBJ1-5	CASSSTGRGQPQHF	TGTGCCAGTAGTTCAACAGGGAGGGGTCAGCCCCAGCATTTT
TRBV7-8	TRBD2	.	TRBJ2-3	CASSSRLVAGVTDTQYF	TGTGCCAGCAGCTCACGGTTGGTAGCGGGGGTCACAGATACGCAGTATTTT
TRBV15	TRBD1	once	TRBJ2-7	CATSPRTGAFYEQYF	TGTGCCACCAGCCCCCGGACAGGGGCATTCTACGAGCAGTACTTC
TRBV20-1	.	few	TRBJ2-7	CSASLYRGLGNEQYF	TGCAGTGCTAGCCTGTACAGGGGACTAGGGAACGAGCAGTACTTC
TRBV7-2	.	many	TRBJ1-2	CAIPGGNYGYTF	TGTGCCATCCCTGGGGGGAACTATGGCTACACCTTC
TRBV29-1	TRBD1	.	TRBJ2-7	CSFEGQGNEQYF	TGCAGCTTTGAGGGACAGGGGAACGAGCAGTACTTC
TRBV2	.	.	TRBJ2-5	CASRGTYF	TGTGCCAGCAGGGGGACCTACTTC
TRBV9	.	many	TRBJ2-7	CASSVRAGYEQYF	TGTGCCAGCAGCGTACGCGCCGGCTACGAGCAGTACTTC